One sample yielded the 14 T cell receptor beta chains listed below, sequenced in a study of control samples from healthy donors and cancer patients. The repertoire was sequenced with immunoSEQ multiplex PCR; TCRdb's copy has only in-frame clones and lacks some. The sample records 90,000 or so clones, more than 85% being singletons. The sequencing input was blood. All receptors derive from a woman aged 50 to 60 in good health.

CDR3 sequence reads: CASSPGTGNMNTEAFF. In nucleotides, the CDR3 is TGTGCCAGCAGCCCGGGGACAGGAAACATGAACACTGAAGCTTTCTTT. This chain uses TRBV7-9 with TRBJ1-1; 8 positions match TRBD1. The V gene end was trimmed by 5 bases and the J gene end by 0 bases; junction bases not matched to a gene: 8. Germline CDR1 and CDR2: SEHNR and FQNEAQ (reference sequence). The CDR3 totals 16 residues.

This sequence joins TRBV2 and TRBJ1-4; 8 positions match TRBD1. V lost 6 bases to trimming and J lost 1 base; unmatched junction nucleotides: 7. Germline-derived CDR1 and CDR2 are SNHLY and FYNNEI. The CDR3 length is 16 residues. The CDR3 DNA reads TGTGCCAGCAGGCCGGGACAGGTGGTAACTAATGAAAAACTGTTTTTT. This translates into CASRPGQVVTNEKLFF.

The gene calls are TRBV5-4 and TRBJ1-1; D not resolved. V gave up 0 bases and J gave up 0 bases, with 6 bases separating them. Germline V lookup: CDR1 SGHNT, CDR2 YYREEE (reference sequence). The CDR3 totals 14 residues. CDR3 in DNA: TGTGCCAGCAGCTTGGAACTGTTGAACACTGAAGCTTTCTTT. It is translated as CASSLELLNTEAFF. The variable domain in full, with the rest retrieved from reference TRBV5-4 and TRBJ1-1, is ETGVTQSPTHLIKTRGQQVTLRCSSQSGHNTVSWYQQALGQGPQFIFQYYREEENGRGNFPPRFSGLQFPNYSSELNVNALELDDSALYLCASSLELLNTEAFFGQGTRLTVV.

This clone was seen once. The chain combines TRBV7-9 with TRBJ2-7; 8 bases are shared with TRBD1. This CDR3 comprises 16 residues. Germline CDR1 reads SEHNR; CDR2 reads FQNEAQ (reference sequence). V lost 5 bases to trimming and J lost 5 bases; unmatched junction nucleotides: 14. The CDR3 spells CASSRKGDRYSHEQYF. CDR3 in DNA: TGTGCCAGCAGCCGAAAGGGGGACAGGTATTCCCACGAGCAGTACTTC. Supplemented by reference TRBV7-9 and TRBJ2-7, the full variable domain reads DTGVSQNPRHKITKRGQNVTFRCDPISEHNRLYWYRQTLGQGPEFLTYFQNEAQLEKSRLLSDRFSAERPKGSFSTLEIQRTEQGDSAMYLCASSRKGDRYSHEQYFGPGTRLTVT.

The DNA for the CDR3 is TGCGCCAGCAGCTTTGAAGCGGGAGGCCCTTCGGAGTATTTT. Its protein is CASSFEAGGPSEYF. The rearrangement uses TRBV5-1 and TRBJ2-3, with 9 bases lining up with TRBD2. Germline values: CDR1 SGHRS, CDR2 YFSETQ. Losses at the gene ends were 2 bases for V and 13 bases for J; bases not matched to a gene: 11. This CDR3 has 14 residues.

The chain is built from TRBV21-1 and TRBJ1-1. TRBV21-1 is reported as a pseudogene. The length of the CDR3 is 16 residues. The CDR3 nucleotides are TGTGCCACCTTACGGGGAAAGTGGGCCCCCGACACTGAAGCTTTCTTT. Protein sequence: CATLRGKWAPDTEAFF.

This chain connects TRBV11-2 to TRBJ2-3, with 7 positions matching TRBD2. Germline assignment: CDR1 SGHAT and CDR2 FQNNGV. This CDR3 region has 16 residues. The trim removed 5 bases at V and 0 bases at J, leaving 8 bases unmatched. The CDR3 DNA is TGTGCCAGCAGCCCTGCTAGACTAGCTAGCACAGATACGCAGTATTTT. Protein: CASSPARLASTDTQYF. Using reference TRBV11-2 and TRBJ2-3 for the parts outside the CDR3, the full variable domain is EAGVAQSPRYKIIEKRQSVAFWCNPISGHATLYWYQQILGQGPKLLIQFQNNGVVDDSQLPKDRFSAERLKGVDSTLKIQPAKLEDSAVYLCASSPARLASTDTQYFGPGTRLTVL.

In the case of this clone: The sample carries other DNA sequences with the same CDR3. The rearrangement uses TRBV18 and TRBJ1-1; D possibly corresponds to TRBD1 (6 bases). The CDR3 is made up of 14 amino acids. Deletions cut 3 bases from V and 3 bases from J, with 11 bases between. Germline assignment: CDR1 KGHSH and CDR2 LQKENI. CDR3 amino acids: CASSPGQGYTEAFF. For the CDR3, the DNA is TGTGCCAGCTCACCGGGACAAGGGTACACTGAAGCTTTCTTT.

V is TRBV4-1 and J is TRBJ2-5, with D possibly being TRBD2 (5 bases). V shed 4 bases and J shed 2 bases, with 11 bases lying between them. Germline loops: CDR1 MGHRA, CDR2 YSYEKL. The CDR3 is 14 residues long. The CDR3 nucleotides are TGCGCCAGCAGCCGCAGCGGTCGGCAAGAGACCCAGTACTTC. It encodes CASSRSGRQETQYF.

Written as DNA, the CDR3 is TGTGCCAGCAAGGGGTACCAGGAAAAACTGTTTTTT. Translation gives CASKGYQEKLFF. The rearrangement joins TRBV28 to TRBJ1-4, with TRBD1 as a possible D gene (5 bases). The germline V gene has CDR1 MDHEN and CDR2 SYDVKM. The CDR3 totals 12 residues. The germline V and J ends were trimmed by 7 bases and 8 bases, with 11 bases remaining between them.

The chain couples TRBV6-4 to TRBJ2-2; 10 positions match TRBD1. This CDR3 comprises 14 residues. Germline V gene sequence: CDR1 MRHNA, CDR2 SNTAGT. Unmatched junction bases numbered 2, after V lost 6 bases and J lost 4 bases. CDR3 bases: TGTGCCAGCAGCCGGGACAGGGGCACCGGGGAGCTGTTTTTT. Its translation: CASSRDRGTGELFF.

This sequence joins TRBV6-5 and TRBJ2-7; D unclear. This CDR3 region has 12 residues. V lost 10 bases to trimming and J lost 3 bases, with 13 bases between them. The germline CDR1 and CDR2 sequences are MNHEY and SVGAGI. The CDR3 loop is CATSGSNYEQYF. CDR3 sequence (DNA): TGTGCCACTTCCGGGTCCAACTACGAGCAGTACTTC.

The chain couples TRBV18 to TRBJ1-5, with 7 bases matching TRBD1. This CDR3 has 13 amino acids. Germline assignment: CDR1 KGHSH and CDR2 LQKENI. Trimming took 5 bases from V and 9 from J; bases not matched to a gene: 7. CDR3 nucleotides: TGTGCCAGCTCAACTACAGGGGTAGCGCCCCAGCATTTT. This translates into CASSTTGVAPQHF.

CDR3 in DNA: TGTGCCAGCAGCCAAGATCATCTGGGGACTATTGGCTACACCTTC. Its protein product is CASSQDHLGTIGYTF. This sequence joins TRBV14 and TRBJ1-2; D perhaps matches TRBD1 (5 bases). V was shortened by 0 bases and J by 7 bases, with 15 bases between the two germline ends. In germline, CDR1 is SGHDN, CDR2 FVKESK. CDR3 length: 15 amino acids. Supplemented by reference TRBV14 and TRBJ1-2, the full variable domain reads EAGVTQFPSHSVIEKGQTVTLRCDPISGHDNLYWYRRVMGKEIKFLLHFVKESKQDESGMPNNRFLAERTGGTYSTLKVQPAELEDSGVYFCASSQDHLGTIGYTFGSGTRLTVV.